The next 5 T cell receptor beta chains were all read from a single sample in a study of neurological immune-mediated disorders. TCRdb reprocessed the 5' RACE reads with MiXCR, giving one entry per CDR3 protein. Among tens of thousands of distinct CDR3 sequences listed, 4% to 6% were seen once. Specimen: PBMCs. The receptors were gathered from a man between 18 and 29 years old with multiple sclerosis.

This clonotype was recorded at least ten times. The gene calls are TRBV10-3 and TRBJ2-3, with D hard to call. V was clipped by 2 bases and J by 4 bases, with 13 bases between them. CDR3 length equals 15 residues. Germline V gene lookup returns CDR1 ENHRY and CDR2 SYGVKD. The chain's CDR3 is CAISEPRTVPDTQYF. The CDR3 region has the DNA TGTGCCATCAGTGAGCCCAGGACGGTACCAGATACGCAGTATTTT.

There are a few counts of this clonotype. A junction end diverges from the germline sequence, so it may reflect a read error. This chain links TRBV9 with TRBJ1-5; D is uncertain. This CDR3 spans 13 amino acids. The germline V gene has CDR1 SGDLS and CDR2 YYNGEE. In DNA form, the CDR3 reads TGTGCCAGCAGCGCCGGTTTAAATCAGCCCCAGAATTTT. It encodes CASSAGLNQPQNF.

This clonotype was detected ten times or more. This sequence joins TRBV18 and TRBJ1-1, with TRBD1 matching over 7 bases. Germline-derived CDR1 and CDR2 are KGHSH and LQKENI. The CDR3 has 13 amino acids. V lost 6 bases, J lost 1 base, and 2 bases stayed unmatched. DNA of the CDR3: TGTGCCAGCTCCGGACAGGCGAACACTGAAGCTTTCTTT. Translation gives CASSGQANTEAFF.

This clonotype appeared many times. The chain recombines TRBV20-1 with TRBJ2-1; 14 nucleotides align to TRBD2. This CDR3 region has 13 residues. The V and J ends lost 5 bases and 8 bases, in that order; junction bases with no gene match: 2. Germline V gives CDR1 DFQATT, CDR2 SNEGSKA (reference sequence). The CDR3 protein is CSAGTSGGYEQFF. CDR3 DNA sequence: TGCAGTGCTGGGACTAGCGGGGGCTATGAGCAGTTCTTC.

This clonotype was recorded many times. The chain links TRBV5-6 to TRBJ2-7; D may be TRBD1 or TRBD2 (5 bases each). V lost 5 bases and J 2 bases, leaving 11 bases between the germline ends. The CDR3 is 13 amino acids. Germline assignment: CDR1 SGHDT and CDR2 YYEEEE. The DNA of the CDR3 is TGTGCCAGCAGTCCCCGGGACGCCTACGAGCAGTACTTC. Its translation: CASSPRDAYEQYF.